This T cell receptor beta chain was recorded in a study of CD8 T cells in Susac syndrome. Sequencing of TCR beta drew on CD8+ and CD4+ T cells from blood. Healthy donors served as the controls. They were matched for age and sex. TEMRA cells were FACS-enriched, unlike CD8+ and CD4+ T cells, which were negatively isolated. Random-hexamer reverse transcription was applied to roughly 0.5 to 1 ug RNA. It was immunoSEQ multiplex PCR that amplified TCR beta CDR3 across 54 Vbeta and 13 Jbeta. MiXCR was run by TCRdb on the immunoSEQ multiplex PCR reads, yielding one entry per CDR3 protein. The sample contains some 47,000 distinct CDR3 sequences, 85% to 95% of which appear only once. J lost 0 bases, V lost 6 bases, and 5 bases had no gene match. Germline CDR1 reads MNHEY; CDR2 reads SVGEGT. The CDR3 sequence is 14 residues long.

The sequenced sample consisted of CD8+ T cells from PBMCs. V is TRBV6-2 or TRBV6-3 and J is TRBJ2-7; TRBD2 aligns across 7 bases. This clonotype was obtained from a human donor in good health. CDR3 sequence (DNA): TGTGCCAGCAGACAAGCGGGGAACTCCTACGAGCAGTACTTC. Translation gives CASRQAGNSYEQYF.